These T cell receptor beta chains were read from a single sample in a study of T cell changes during pregnancy in multiple sclerosis. The repertoire was sequenced with immunoSEQ multiplex PCR; TCRdb's copy has only in-frame clones and lacks some. Here the sample spans approximately 96,000 clones, about 90% being singletons. The sample here was peripheral blood, taken after pregnancy. Receptors were obtained from a female donor in good health, enrolled as a control in a pregnancy study. CDR3s include the opening cysteine and the closing phenylalanine or tryptophan. Clone size is given for some rows only: seen once, a few or many times, or a class if the clone is expanded.

NA,TRBV19,CATRDRSYGYTF
NA,TRBV9,CASSVEARQGGTEAFF
NA,TRBV7-9,CASSLERLAPYNEQFF
NA,TRBV7-6,CASSLVSGTGIGGELFF
NA,TRBV28,CASSLASSLREQYF
NA,TRBV10-3,CAINGGGQGTGELFF
NA,TRBV6-1,CASSGRVSTDTQYF
NA,TRBV2,CATRRTGNTEAFF
NA,TRBV11-3,CASSLGEGSGTDTQYF
NA,TRBV30,CGDTSGSKYEQFF
NA,TRBV7-2,CASSLASLAGGEQFF
NA,TRBV28,CASSRRRAYEQYF
NA,TRBV27,CASSFAGGGGEQFF
NA,TRBV2,CASRDRGRNVYGYTF
NA,TRBV2,CASIQDFYEQYF
NA,TRBV6-1,CASSETAMNTEAFF
NA,TRBV30,CAWRRAGAFNEQFF
NA,TRBV7-9,CASSPTFSMAYNSPLHF
NA,TRBV5-1,CASSLGGAYAETQYF
NA,TRBV2,CASSVQGAFTQYF
NA,TRBV6-1,CASSFNPGEQYF
once,TRBV5-1,CASSLGVRQGEAFF
once,TRBV5-1,CASSPNGYEAFF
NA,TRBV7-9,CASSRGQGGRLDGYTF
NA,TRBV28,CASTSGTPKTYEQYF
few,TRBV4-1,CASSQERVMNTEAFF
NA,TRBV9,CASSANQGAAYNEQFF
NA,TRBV27,CASSLMFSNRGETQYF
few,TRBV10-3,CAISESLAGGDEQFF
NA,TRBV4-1,CASSFRRGNNQPQHF
NA,TRBV27,CASRPPRNRGGVEKLFF
NA,TRBV18,CASSQGGNTEAFF
NA,TRBV5-4,CASSALAETQYF
once,TRBV6-1,CASSEAFAGGIWEQFF
NA,TRBV28,CASTSPRVDTQYF
NA,TRBV29-1,CSVEGVRAGVVYNEQFF
NA,TRBV27,CASRPVRRENTEAFF
NA,TRBV28,CASSFTGYPQETQYF
NA,TRBV19,CASSIRVGQSNEKLFF
NA,TRBV7-3,CASSLVGGAGNTIYF
NA,TRBV11-2,CATFRGNEQYF
NA,TRBV28,CASSPSWRGRFYEQFF
NA,TRBV6-1,CATIGDRGLGGELFF
NA,TRBV9,CASSPIGAGNTIYF
NA,TRBV27,CASSESNEQFF
NA,TRBV11-2,CASSLSGLVTYNEQFF
once,TRBV27,CASSPQSPSLSRLSF
NA,TRBV28,CASSPGFSTPQETQYF
NA,TRBV10-3,CAITSGTAEKLFF